The subject of this entry is one TCR beta chain. Antigen specificity is unknown. This sample is part of a study of T-cell reconstitution after alpha-beta-depleted transplantation in children. CDR1 is SGHRS, CDR2 YFSETQ, per germline. Trimming took 6 bases from V and 0 from J; bases not matched to a gene: 6. The CDR3 is 14 amino acids. Study-level points and caveats: T-cell counts and diversity were attributed mostly to newly produced T cells one year after transplant. Surviving recipient T cells and thymic progenitors produced the high day-60 TCRbeta diversity seen in some patients.

The library targeted TCRbeta and was prepared with unique molecular identifiers. TCRdb re-called the PCR reads through MiXCR, storing one row per CDR3 protein. The sample has some 450,000 distinct CDR3 sequences; 43% are singletons. This chain connects TRBV5-1 to TRBJ2-7, with 7 bases that match TRBD2. Sequencing used PBMCs, obtained before TCRalphabeta/CD19-depleted stem cell transplant. The clonotype comes from a girl aged 2-15 years with aplastic anemia, due to receive a stem cell transplant. CDR3 protein: CASTTGGLSYEQYF. The CDR3 bases are TGCGCCAGCACGACGGGAGGCCTCTCCTACGAGCAGTACTTC.